The T cell receptor (beta chain) described here comes from a study of blood T cell repertoires in COVID-19. Study summary: Spain, Italy and the United States supplied samples that represented acute and convalescent COVID-19.

This clone occurred once. The CDR3 length is 15 residues. Germline V gene data show CDR1 as MNHEY and CDR2 as SMNVEV (reference sequence). The V segment lost 5 bases and the J segment 5 bases; nucleotides outside the gene matches: 8. Sequencing used immunoSEQ multiplex PCR; TCRdb keeps in-frame clones, though not all of them. The top ten hold around 5% of the sample, which has roughly 180,000 clones, approximately 85% seen once. The TCR comes from a woman aged 45-65 years with COVID-19, enrolled during active disease. The chain links TRBV27 to TRBJ2-1; TRBD2 agrees at 8 bases. Sequenced sample: peripheral blood. The CDR3 DNA follows: TGTGCCAGCAGTCGAGGACTAGCAGACCACAATGAGCAGTTCTTC. Its translation: CASSRGLADHNEQFF.